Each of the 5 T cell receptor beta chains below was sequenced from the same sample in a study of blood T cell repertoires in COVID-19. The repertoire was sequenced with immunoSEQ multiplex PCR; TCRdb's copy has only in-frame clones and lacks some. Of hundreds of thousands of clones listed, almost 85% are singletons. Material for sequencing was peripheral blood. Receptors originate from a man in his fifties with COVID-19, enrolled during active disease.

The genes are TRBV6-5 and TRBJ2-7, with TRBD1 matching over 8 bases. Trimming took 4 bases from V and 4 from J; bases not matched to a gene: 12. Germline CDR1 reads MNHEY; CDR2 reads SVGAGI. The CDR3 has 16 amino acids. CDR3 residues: CASSSSGTGFFYEQYF. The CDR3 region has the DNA TGTGCCAGCAGTTCATCCGGGACAGGTTTTTTTTACGAGCAGTACTTC.

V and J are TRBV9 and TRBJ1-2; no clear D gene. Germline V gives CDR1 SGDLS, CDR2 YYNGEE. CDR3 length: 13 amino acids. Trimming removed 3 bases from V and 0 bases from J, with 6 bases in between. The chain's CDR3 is CASSDGANYGYTF. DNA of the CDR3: TGTGCCAGCAGCGACGGAGCTAACTATGGCTACACCTTC. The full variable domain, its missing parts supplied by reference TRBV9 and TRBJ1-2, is DSGVTQTPKHLITATGQRVTLRCSPRSGDLSVYWYQQSLDQGLQFLIQYYNGEERAKGNILERFSAQQFPDLHSELNLSSLELGDSALYFCASSDGANYGYTFGSGTRLTVV.

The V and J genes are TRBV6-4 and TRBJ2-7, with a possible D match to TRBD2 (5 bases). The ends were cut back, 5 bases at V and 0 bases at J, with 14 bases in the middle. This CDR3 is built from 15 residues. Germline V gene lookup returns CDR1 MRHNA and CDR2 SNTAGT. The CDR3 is CASSPPLDCSYEQYF. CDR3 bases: TGTGCCAGCAGTCCCCCCCTGGACTGCTCCTACGAGCAGTACTTC.

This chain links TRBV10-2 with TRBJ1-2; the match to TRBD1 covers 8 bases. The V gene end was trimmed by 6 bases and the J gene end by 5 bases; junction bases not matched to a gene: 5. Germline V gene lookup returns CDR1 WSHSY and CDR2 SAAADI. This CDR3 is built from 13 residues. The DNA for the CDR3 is TGCGCCAGCAGCGCGGGACAGGAATATGGCTACACCTTC. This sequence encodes CASSAGQEYGYTF.

CDR3 amino acids: CASSQESLAGSTGELFF. As DNA, the CDR3 is TGCGCCAGCAGCCAAGAATCGCTAGCGGGATCCACCGGGGAGCTGTTTTTT. The V and J genes are TRBV4-3 and TRBJ2-2, with 9 bases lining up with TRBD2. Germline V lookup: CDR1 LGHNA, CDR2 YSLEER. The ends lost 0 bases at V and 4 bases at J; junction bases unmatched: 6. The CDR3 sequence is 17 residues long.